This TCR beta chain stems from a study of PD-1 blockade in mismatch repair-deficient tumors. As for the study in general: Patients had approximately 13 mismatch repair-deficient cancer types and were previously treated and progressing. General study findings and limits: Tumor-resident clones, often undetectable pretreatment in blood, expanded then contracted after pembrolizumab.

Comments on this clone: Its matching antigen is unknown.

Produced via immunoSEQ multiplex PCR; TCRdb's table is partial and in-frame only. The table shows roughly 50,000 clones, with approximately 80% occurring only once. Mismatch repair deficiency was confirmed in all patients, by PCR or immunohistochemistry. Germline V gene lookup returns CDR1 SGHTA and CDR2 FQGNSA. Trimming took off 4 bases at V and 5 bases at J, with 12 bases between the two ends. This CDR3 is built from 14 residues. The receptor comes from an adult with mismatch repair-deficient cancer. The rearrangement uses TRBV7-2 and TRBJ1-5; D perhaps matches TRBD1 (6 bases). This specimen consisted of peripheral blood, obtained 4 weeks after starting pembrolizumab. CDR3 coding DNA: TGTGCCAGCAGCTCTCCGACAGGCCATCAGCCCCAGCATTTT. Translated: CASSSPTGHQPQHF.